The 4 T cell receptor beta chains below come from one sample, sequenced in a study of blood T cell repertoires in COVID-19. Produced via immunoSEQ multiplex PCR; TCRdb's table is partial and in-frame only. The top ten hold roughly 2.5% of the sample, which has about 140,000 clones, around 89% seen once. Sequenced material: peripheral blood. The receptors were gathered from a human donor with COVID-19, enrolled during active disease. The donor label of this sample is uncertain.

The chain joins TRBV28 to TRBJ1-6; D is unresolved. The germline V gene has CDR1 MDHEN and CDR2 SYDVKM. V shed 5 bases and J shed 14 bases, with 19 bases lying between them. The CDR3 has 14 amino acids. The CDR3 DNA follows: TGTGCCAGCAGTCCCCCGAATGACTCTAGGTCCCTCCACTTT. Translating gives CASSPPNDSRSLHF.

The chain couples TRBV24-1 to TRBJ2-7; 11 bases agree with TRBD1. Germline V gene data show CDR1 as KGHDR and CDR2 as SFDVKD. The CDR3 spans 16 residues. J lost 4 bases, V lost 3 bases, and 7 bases had no gene match. The CDR3 is CATSDVRDRGAYEQYF. CDR3 coding DNA: TGTGCCACCAGTGATGTCCGGGACAGGGGGGCTTACGAGCAGTACTTC.

The chain has TRBV5-1 and TRBJ1-2; no definite D call. Germline assignment: CDR1 SGHRS and CDR2 YFSETQ. V lost 0 bases and J lost 7, with 10 bases in between. The CDR3 has 13 residues. CDR3 residues: CASSLGGSGGYTF. The CDR3 DNA sequence: TGCGCCAGCAGCTTGGGGGGAAGCGGTGGCTACACCTTC.

The chain carries TRBV9 and TRBJ2-3; TRBD1 agrees at 8 bases. The CDR3 covers 16 residues. V gave up 0 bases and J gave up 6 bases; unmatched junction bases: 9. Germline CDR1 is SGDLS and CDR2 is YYNGEE. In nucleotides, the CDR3 is TGTGCCAGCAGCGTAGAAGGGACAGGAAATTCTGATACGCAGTATTTT. Translating gives CASSVEGTGNSDTQYF. The full variable domain, in which reference TRBV9 and TRBJ2-3 provide the parts outside the CDR3, is DSGVTQTPKHLITATGQRVTLRCSPRSGDLSVYWYQQSLDQGLQFLIQYYNGEERAKGNILERFSAQQFPDLHSELNLSSLELGDSALYFCASSVEGTGNSDTQYFGPGTRLTVL.